These 32 T cell receptor beta chains originate from one sample sequenced in a study of control samples from healthy donors and cancer patients. Profiling relied on immunoSEQ multiplex PCR, and the TCRdb table lists in-frame clones only, not all of them. This sample has 170,000 or so clones, with 75% to 95% found just once. The material sequenced was blood. These receptors were obtained from a woman aged 35 to 49 in good health.

In its sample, this clone was seen once. The chain combines TRBV15 with TRBJ1-5; no firm D call. Trimming stripped 3 bases from V and 4 bases from J, with 4 bases between. CDR1 is LNHNV, CDR2 YYDKDF, per germline (reference sequence). This CDR3 comprises 12 residues. The CDR3 loop is CATSRFNQPQHF. In DNA form, the CDR3 reads TGTGCCACCAGCAGGTTTAATCAGCCCCAGCATTTT.

In regard to this clone: Relative to the germline gene, one junction end is altered; a read error may explain this. This chain links TRBV5-6 with TRBJ1-2; TRBD1 is a possible D gene (5 bases). There are 12 residues in the CDR3. In germline, CDR1 is SGHDT, CDR2 YYEEEE. The CDR3 here is CATSRGTYGYTF. The DNA for the CDR3 is TGTGCCACCAGCCGGGGGACCTATGGCTACACCTTC.

The chain combines TRBV5-1 with TRBJ2-1; TRBD2 agrees at 8 bases. CDR3 length: 16 amino acids. CDR1 and CDR2 (germline): SGHRS, YFSETQ. V lost 4 bases and J lost 1; bases outside the gene matches: 7. DNA of the CDR3: TGCGCCAGCAGCCCTGGAAGCGGGGGATCCTACAATGAGCAGTTCTTC. Translated, it gives CASSPGSGGSYNEQFF.

V is TRBV6-6 and J is TRBJ2-7; 7 bases are a match to TRBD1. Losses at the gene ends were 6 bases for V and 11 bases for J; bases not matched to a gene: 7. Germline assignment: CDR1 MNHNY and CDR2 SVGAGI (reference sequence). CDR3 size: 11 residues. CDR3 DNA: TGTGCCAGCAGGAACGAGGGGGCGGAGTACTTC. It yields the protein CASRNEGAEYF.

The gene calls are TRBV9 and TRBJ2-6, with a weak D call TRBD2 (5 bases). V was cut by 4 bases and J by 2 bases, with 13 bases left in between. The CDR3 length is 16 residues. Germline CDR1 SGDLS, CDR2 YYNGEE. Written as DNA, the CDR3 is TGTGCCAGCAGCTCCTCGGGGTCAGCTGGGGCCAACGTCCTGACTTTC. It codes for CASSSSGSAGANVLTF.

The chain couples TRBV28 to TRBJ2-7; 9 nucleotides line up with TRBD1. After removal of 6 bases from V and 5 bases from J, the junction contained 8 bases not matched to a gene. Germline V gene lookup returns CDR1 MDHEN and CDR2 SYDVKM. The CDR3 runs 14 residues. CDR3 coding DNA: TGTGCCAGCAGCCGGGGACAGGGTCGGGACGAGCAGTACTTC. Encoded protein: CASSRGQGRDEQYF.

The rearrangement uses TRBV24-1 and TRBJ1-4; D gene unclear. Germline CDR1 KGHDR, CDR2 SFDVKD. V lost 3 bases, J lost 4 bases, and 14 bases lay in between. The CDR3 contains 16 residues. CDR3 nucleotide sequence: TGTGCCACCAGTGATAACCCTAGGGATTATAATGAAAAACTGTTTTTT. Residues: CATSDNPRDYNEKLFF.

The chain is built from TRBV19 and TRBJ2-7, with D unclear. There are 14 residues in the CDR3. Germline CDR1 is LNHDA and CDR2 is SQIVND (reference sequence). V was clipped by 1 base and J by 0 bases, with 7 bases between them. CDR3 in DNA: TGTGCCAGTAGTATAGCGGTCAACTCCTACGAGCAGTACTTC. It is translated as CASSIAVNSYEQYF.

This clone appeared a single time. The chain has TRBV6-5 and TRBJ1-2; TRBD1 aligns across 8 bases. This CDR3 region has 15 residues. CDR1 is MNHEY and CDR2 is SVGAGI in the germline V gene. Trimming at V came to 10 bases and at J to 2 bases, leaving 12 bases not matched to a gene. Here the CDR3 DNA reads TGTGCCACCGCCGACAGGGGATATTACAACTATGGCTACACCTTC. The encoded protein is CATADRGYYNYGYTF.

V and J are TRBV14 and TRBJ2-3, with 8 bases matching TRBD2. The CDR3 totals 16 residues. V lost 0 bases to trimming and J lost 5 bases; unmatched junction nucleotides: 7. Germline V gives CDR1 SGHDN, CDR2 FVKESK. The CDR3 spells CASSQDLGTRRDTQYF. In DNA form, the CDR3 reads TGTGCCAGCAGCCAAGATCTGGGGACTAGGAGAGATACGCAGTATTTT.

The gene calls are TRBV5-1 and TRBJ1-1; D is ambiguous. The CDR3 extends over 13 amino acids. Germline loops: CDR1 SGHRS, CDR2 YFSETQ. Deletions cut 3 bases from V and 4 bases from J, with 10 bases between. The CDR3 spells CASSSDPSTEAFF. CDR3 DNA sequence: TGCGCCAGCAGCTCTGACCCAAGCACTGAAGCTTTCTTT.

The gene calls are TRBV2 and TRBJ1-2, with a possible D match to TRBD1 (5 bases). Trimming shortened V by 7 bases and J by 4 bases, and 13 bases separated the two germline ends. The CDR3 runs 13 residues. Germline V gene sequence: CDR1 SNHLY, CDR2 FYNNEI. The CDR3 region has the DNA TGTGCCAGCAATCTAGGGGCCCCCTATGGCTACACCTTC. Protein: CASNLGAPYGYTF.

This chain links TRBV5-4 with TRBJ1-3, with D possibly TRBD1 on 6 matching bases. The germline gives CDR1 SGHNT, CDR2 YYREEE (reference sequence). The CDR3 loop spans 16 amino acids. Deletions cut 0 bases from V and 4 bases from J, with 14 bases between. The CDR3 DNA reads TGTGCCAGCAGCTTGGTTGGGGGCGCATTAGGAAACACCATATATTTT. This translates into CASSLVGGALGNTIYF.

V and J are TRBV6-6 and TRBJ1-1; 8 bases are a match to TRBD1. V was clipped by 4 bases and J by 1 base; unmatched bases: 5. The CDR3 spans 15 residues. Germline V gene lookup returns CDR1 MNHNY and CDR2 SVGAGI (reference sequence). CDR3 coding DNA: TGTGCCAGCAGTTTTTCGACAGGGGCGAACACTGAAGCTTTCTTT. Translation: CASSFSTGANTEAFF.

The V gene is TRBV5-4, the J gene TRBJ1-6; tentative D call: TRBD1 (6 bases). CDR1 is SGHNT and CDR2 is YYREEE in the germline V gene (reference sequence). V was clipped by 4 bases and J by 8 bases, with 16 bases between them. This CDR3 has 15 amino acids. CDR3 sequence: CASSPGEGGYSPLHF. DNA of the CDR3: TGTGCCAGCAGCCCCGGGGAGGGGGGGTATTCACCCCTCCACTTT.

The rearrangement uses TRBV11-1 and TRBJ1-2; D might be TRBD1 (5 bases). Germline V gene data show CDR1 as SGHAT and CDR2 as FQDESV (reference sequence). This CDR3 has 13 amino acids. With 1 base removed from V and 4 bases from J, the gap between germline ends came to 7 bases. The CDR3 here is CASSLGGGYGYTF. CDR3 bases: TGTGCCAGCAGCTTAGGGGGCGGCTATGGCTACACCTTC.

The sample holds one count of this clone. This chain joins TRBV19 and TRBJ1-1; D is perhaps TRBD1 (5 bases). The V gene's germline CDR1 is LNHDA and CDR2 SQIVND (reference sequence). This CDR3 spans 14 amino acids. V dropped 3 bases and J dropped 6 bases, with 14 bases sitting between them. The CDR3 nucleotides read TGTGCCAGTAGTATTTGGGGGGAAAGGGCTGAAGCTTTCTTT. Translating gives CASSIWGERAEAFF.

This sequence joins TRBV7-9 and TRBJ2-7; TRBD1 matches 8 bases. Germline CDR1 is SEHNR and CDR2 is FQNEAQ (reference sequence). The V gene end was trimmed by 6 bases and the J gene end by 0 bases; junction bases not matched to a gene: 4. The CDR3 sequence is 14 residues long. CDR3 nucleotides: TGTGCCAGCAGGGGGACAGGCGGCTCCTACGAGCAGTACTTC. As protein: CASRGTGGSYEQYF.

V and J are TRBV5-1 and TRBJ2-3, with TRBD1 matching 10 bases. Germline values: CDR1 SGHRS, CDR2 YFSETQ. The CDR3 has 16 residues. Trimming took 4 bases from V and 5 from J; bases not matched to a gene: 10. The CDR3: CASSVRTGGYRDTQYF. The CDR3 nucleotides read TGCGCCAGCAGCGTTCGGACAGGGGGTTATCGAGATACGCAGTATTTT.

This clone has only one observation. The V call is TRBV11-2, the J call TRBJ2-1; D possibly corresponds to TRBD2 (6 bases). From germline, CDR1 is SGHAT and CDR2 FQNNGV. The ends were cut back, 4 bases at V and 7 bases at J, with 23 bases in the middle. The CDR3 contains 17 residues. CDR3 DNA sequence: TGTGCCAGCAGCTCAGCTGGCGCAGGGAGGTGGGGAAATGAGCAGTTCTTC. Translated, it gives CASSSAGAGRWGNEQFF.

The V call is TRBV2, the J call TRBJ2-5; D is possibly TRBD2 (5 bases). V dropped 0 bases and J dropped 4 bases, with 6 bases sitting between them. CDR3 length: 13 amino acids. Germline CDR1 SNHLY, CDR2 FYNNEI. In DNA form, the CDR3 reads TGTGCCAGCAGTGAAGCCGAGGGAGAGACCCAGTACTTC. It translates to CASSEAEGETQYF.

The rearrangement links TRBV10-1 to TRBJ1-1; D unresolved. V lost 8 bases and J 2 bases, leaving 15 bases between the germline ends. Germline V gene sequence: CDR1 WNHNN, CDR2 SYGVQD (reference sequence). CDR3 size: 14 residues. The DNA for the CDR3 is TGCGCCAGCGTAGGTAGCAGGTTTAACACTGAAGCTTTCTTT. It is translated as CASVGSRFNTEAFF.

This clone showed up just once. J is TRBJ2-1 and V is TRBV20-1; D might be TRBD2 (7 bases). Trimming shortened V by 3 bases and J by 7 bases, and 16 bases separated the two germline ends. The length of the CDR3 is 14 residues. The germline V gene has CDR1 DFQATT and CDR2 SNEGSKA (reference sequence). CDR3 sequence reads: CSASKAGAGNEQFF. The CDR3 bases are TGCAGTGCTAGTAAGGCGGGGGCCGGTAATGAGCAGTTCTTC.

V gene TRBV7-2 combines with J gene TRBJ2-7, with 10 positions matching TRBD1. This CDR3 is built from 14 residues. Looked up from germline, CDR1 is SGHTA and CDR2 is FQGNSA. V was clipped by 5 bases and J by 2 bases; unmatched bases: 3. CDR3 DNA sequence: TGTGCCAGCAGCCCGACAGGGGGCGCCTACGAGCAGTACTTC. Translation: CASSPTGGAYEQYF.

This chain uses TRBV6-5 with TRBJ2-5, with a tentative D call TRBD1 (5 bases). Per germline, CDR1 MNHEY and CDR2 SVGAGI. V was clipped by 7 bases and J by 9 bases, with 12 bases between them. CDR3 length: 11 amino acids. The DNA for the CDR3 is TGTGCCAGCACTCACTTAGGGGCCCAGTACTTC. Translating it yields CASTHLGAQYF.

The chain employs TRBV10-3 and TRBJ2-1; D is ambiguous. V gave up 2 bases and J gave up 3 bases, with 8 bases separating them. CDR3 length: 14 residues. Per germline, CDR1 ENHRY and CDR2 SYGVKD. The CDR3 DNA sequence: TGTGCCATCAGTGAGGGATCTTTCTACAATGAGCAGTTCTTC. Translation: CAISEGSFYNEQFF.

V usage is TRBV2 and J usage is TRBJ2-7; TRBD2 is a possible D gene (7 bases). Germline lookup yields CDR1 SNHLY and CDR2 FYNNEI. The CDR3 has 14 amino acids. V shed 3 bases and J shed 5 bases, with 14 bases lying between them. The CDR3 DNA is TGTGCCAGCAGTGATGGGGGCGGGGGCGACGAGCAGTACTTC. Its translation: CASSDGGGGDEQYF.

CDR3 amino acids: CASSLRAGTNSPLHF. In DNA form, the CDR3 reads TGTGCCAGCAGCTTACGGGCAGGAACCAATTCACCCCTCCACTTT. This sequence joins TRBV7-3 and TRBJ1-6; no definite D call. The CDR3 contains 15 residues. CDR1 and CDR2 (germline): SGHTA, FQGTGA. V was trimmed by 2 bases and J by 7 bases, leaving 12 bases between them.

Points on this clone: Other nucleotide sequences from this sample produce the same CDR3. The gene calls are TRBV19 and TRBJ2-3; D unclear. Germline CDR1 and CDR2: LNHDA and SQIVND (reference sequence). The CDR3 has 11 residues. Trimming removed 3 bases at V and 6 bases at J, with 4 bases between. For the CDR3, the DNA is TGTGCCAGTAGTATTGCGGATACGCAGTATTTT. This encodes CASSIADTQYF.

The CDR3 protein is CASSFGVGYEQYF. The CDR3, as DNA: TGTGCCAGCAGTTTCGGGGTGGGGTACGAGCAGTACTTC. V usage is TRBV27 and J usage is TRBJ2-7; tentatively, D is TRBD2 (5 bases). This CDR3 spans 13 amino acids. The V end was cut by 3 bases, the J end by 4 bases, with 10 bases between. Looked up from germline, CDR1 is MNHEY and CDR2 is SMNVEV (reference sequence).

The gene calls are TRBV11-1 and TRBJ1-1; D gene uncertain. V was pared by 0 bases and J by 7 bases, with 9 bases between. Germline lookup yields CDR1 SGHAT and CDR2 FQDESV (reference sequence). This CDR3 is 13 amino acids long. The CDR3 coding sequence is TGTGCCAGCAGCTTAGCCACCAGTATTGAAGCTTTCTTT. It yields the protein CASSLATSIEAFF.

The CDR3 region has the DNA TGTGCCAGCTCCATTTCATGCGGCTACACCTTC. Translation gives CASSISCGYTF. The chain employs TRBV7-9 and TRBJ1-2, with D unclear. Germline assignment: CDR1 SEHNR and CDR2 FQNEAQ (reference sequence). Trimming pared 8 bases from V and 8 bases from J, leaving 12 bases between. CDR3 length equals 11 residues.